Shown below are 3 T cell receptor beta chains from a single sample sequenced in a study of neoadjuvant anti-PD-1 for oral cavity cancer (dated by TCRdb to the early 2020s). The time point label for this specimen denotes: before neoadjuvant nivolumab. Library creation used the immunoSEQ multiplex PCR assay. TCRdb retrieved this table from immuneACCESS and kept in-frame rearrangements only. Not all clones are present; in checked studies, unresolved V genes account for under half, and no reason is known for the remainder. Here the sample has tens of thousands of clones; 65% to 85% occur a single time. Just over 2.5% of the sample is taken by the ten largest. This material consisted of PBMCs, taken before nivolumab (anti-PD-1) treatment. Receptors were obtained from a person between 35 and 79 years old with oral cavity squamous cell carcinoma.

The chain recombines TRBV19 with TRBJ1-6; the match to TRBD1 covers 7 bases. V shed 3 bases and J 9 bases; nucleotides not matched to a gene: 14. The CDR3 contains 17 residues. The germline V gene encodes CDR1 LNHDA and CDR2 SQIVND (reference sequence). Written as DNA, the CDR3 is TGTGCCAGTAGTATTAAGCAGGACAGGCGGCTAATTTCACCCCTCCACTTT. Translating gives CASSIKQDRRLISPLHF. The full variable domain, completed using reference TRBV19 and TRBJ1-6, is DGGITQSPKYLFRKEGQNVTLSCEQNLNHDAMYWYRQDPGQGLRLIYYSQIVNDFQKGDIAEGYSVSREKKESFPLTVTSAQKNPTAFYLCASSIKQDRRLISPLHFGNGTRLTVT.

This clone was detected only once. The rearrangement joins TRBV5-1 to TRBJ2-2; the D is unclear. The CDR3 is made up of 12 amino acids. The V end lost 0 bases, the J end lost 8 bases, and 5 bases lay between the germline ends. Germline loops: CDR1 SGHRS, CDR2 YFSETQ. The CDR3 coding sequence is TGCGCCAGCAGCTTGGCGGTAGGGGAGCTGTTTTTT. Residues: CASSLAVGELFF.

The rearrangement uses TRBV19 and TRBJ2-3, with D possibly TRBD1 on 5 matching bases. The CDR3 runs to 14 residues. V was shortened by 5 bases and J by 2 bases, with 11 bases between the two germline ends. Germline V gene data show CDR1 as LNHDA and CDR2 as SQIVND (reference sequence). The CDR3, as DNA: TGTGCCAGTAGTCCAGGGTCTTTCACAGATACGCAGTATTTT. It codes for CASSPGSFTDTQYF.